Listed below are T cell receptor beta chains from one sample, sequenced in a study of OX40 agonist ivuxolimab in advanced cancers. Sequenced by immunoSEQ multiplex PCR; TCRdb stores in-frame clones only, minus some. This table holds around 72,000 clones, approximately 84% found once. The sequencing here drew on CD4+ or CD8+ T cells sorted from blood, taken in a trial of the OX40 agonist ivuxolimab. The receptors here all came from an adult with an advanced solid tumor such as melanoma, head and neck, liver or kidney cancer. CDR3s include the opening cysteine and the closing phenylalanine or tryptophan. Only part of the rows carry a size: once, few, many, or a class if the clone is expanded.

-,TRBV2,TRBJ2-1,16,CASSDWTSGVYNEQFF
once,TRBV13,TRBJ2-3,16,CASSLVAGGRTDTQYF
-,TRBV5-1,TRBJ2-1,18,CASSLRGLAGVSYNEQFF
-,TRBV10-1,TRBJ1-5,17,CASPASVRIYSNQPQHF
-,TRBV19,TRBJ2-3,15,CASALGLAGTDTQYF
-,TRBV6-5,TRBJ2-7,14,CASQRTLSSYEQYF
-,TRBV21-1,TRBJ2-1,17,CASRRRSGTRSYNEQFF
few,TRBV11-1,TRBJ1-5,14,CASSPRDRPWAQHF
-,TRBV7-9,TRBJ2-3,13,CASSFGGPDTQYF
-,TRBV9,TRBJ2-2,16,CASSVPSGLNTGELFF
-,TRBV28,TRBJ2-7,14,CASGKGLAGVEQYF
-,TRBV11-3,TRBJ2-3,16,CASSLGRLGEADTQYF
-,TRBV7-6,TRBJ1-6,15,CASSLDGQGESPLHF
-,TRBV7-9,TRBJ2-5,15,CASSLAQGREETQYF
-,TRBV2,TRBJ1-1,15,CASSERQGANTEAFF
-,TRBV28,TRBJ2-7,17,CASSLQYAGTSGSEQYF
-,TRBV4-1,TRBJ2-1,17,CASSLEGPGGLYNEQFF
once,TRBV2,TRBJ1-1,11,CASTYNTEAFF
-,TRBV6-6,-,15,CASSPGTSVRGEQYF
-,TRBV18,TRBJ2-7,13,CASSPPGQNEQYF
-,TRBV5-1,TRBJ2-3,17,CASRQTAAGPATNTQYF
few,TRBV19,TRBJ1-1,14,CASSTTGSNTEAFF
-,TRBV5-6,-,10,CASSLLEQYF
-,TRBV7-7,TRBJ2-2,16,CASSPTPSGDTGELFF
-,TRBV11-2,TRBJ1-1,12,CASSLQNTEAFF